The following is a T cell receptor (beta chain) sequence with its context. Its antigen remains undetermined. Relative to the germline gene, one junction end is altered; a read error may explain this. Systemically healthy Caucasian individuals from Russia, 39 in total and aged about 6 to 95 years, were included as donors. Each donor gave about 9.8 milliliters of peripheral blood, drawn into EDTA-treated Vacutainer tubes. Ficoll-Paque density-gradient centrifugation was used to isolate PBMCs, with at least 6 million obtained per sample. Trizol reagent was used to extract total RNA from the PBMCs, yielding at least 5 micrograms per sample. Naive CD45RAhigh/CD27high T cell percentages were measured by flow cytometry on a PBMC aliquot from every donor. This sample is part of a study of blood T cells in healthy people across ages (dated by TCRdb to the mid-2010s). Regarding the research as a whole: In model experiments, template switching captured about one uniquely barcoded TCR beta cDNA molecule for every two T cells. To track age-related changes in TCR beta repertoire diversity, the study relied on deep sequencing normalized with unique cDNA molecular identifiers. Four age groups were formed from the donors: young (average approximately 17 years), middle-aged (just under 40), aged (62) and long-lived (roughly 88). To avoid experimental bias, donors of different ages were spread randomly across the sequencing lanes. Two additional independent replicas of 1 million unique cDNA reads from the same blood draw were analyzed for two donors (one aged 18 to 30 and one aged 80 or older). General conclusions and limits of the study: The long-lived group showed more naive CD4+ T cells, fewer expanded clones and increased TCR diversity than the aged group, suggesting age selection. Because donor CMV infection status was unknown, age-related changes in expanded clonotypes were potentially confounded. A strong correlation was found between observed TCR beta diversity and the percentage of naive T cells measured by flow cytometry. Conclusive comparison of naive and antigen-experienced compartments was prevented by the profiling of bulk unsorted PBMCs. Observed TCR beta diversity per million T cells fell roughly linearly with age, and a significant reduction was already apparent by age around 40. Estimates of total diversity based on one million sequenced T cells were considered lower bounds and underestimates.

Receptor libraries were prepared by 5' RACE. TCRdb shows the sequencer as Illumina HiSeq 2500. The second PCR ran for about 6 to 12 cycles and used a J-beta primer mix along with a sample-barcoded 5' primer. A template-switch 5' adaptor carrying 12 random nucleotides introduced a unique molecular identifier onto each TCR beta cDNA molecule. Each sample yielded at least 3 million CDR3-containing paired-end reads. All of the RNA was converted into first-strand cDNA using the Mint cDNA synthesis kit, with a TRBC-specific oligonucleotide serving as the primer. Following uracil-DNA glycosylase treatment, a first 18-cycle PCR with universal primers M1SS and BC2_uni_R was performed on all cDNA. Turning to the authors' computational methods: For normalization, 1 million high-quality reads were randomly selected from each sample, with every read carrying a distinct molecular identifier. Instead of being binned into consensus sequences, reads with shared molecular identifiers were discarded. MiTCR, with a Q25 quality threshold and the strictest error-elimination algorithm, was used for CDR3 identification, clonotype clustering and error correction. A nonparametric unseen species model using Euler transformation provided a lower-bound estimate of total TCR beta diversity. TCRdb reprocessing: public reads trimmed at Q25 with fastp, clones called with MiXCR, in-frame beta chains kept. When rows share a CDR3 protein, they turn into one entry using the most common DNA and genes. Here the V and J calls rest on TCRdb's processing, not on the authors' analysis. This sample has 1.5 million to 2 million distinct CDR3 sequences in its table, and around 50% of those were observed once. The ten largest account for approximately 2.1% of the sample.

Sequences SGHTA (CDR1) and FQGNSA (CDR2) are obtained from the germline V gene. CDR3 length: 16 amino acids, cysteine to phenylalanine. This entry keeps only the CDR3 DNA: 48 bases, framed from base 1. The specimen was blood. The sequence is built from TRBV7-2 and TRBJ1-2; a weak D assignment points to TRBD1 (6 bases agree). The source of this sequence is a woman in her 40s in good health. The base sequence is TGTGCCAGCAGCTTAGGGGGGACATTGAGAAACTATAGCTACACCTTC. This is translated as CASSLGGTLRNYSYTF.